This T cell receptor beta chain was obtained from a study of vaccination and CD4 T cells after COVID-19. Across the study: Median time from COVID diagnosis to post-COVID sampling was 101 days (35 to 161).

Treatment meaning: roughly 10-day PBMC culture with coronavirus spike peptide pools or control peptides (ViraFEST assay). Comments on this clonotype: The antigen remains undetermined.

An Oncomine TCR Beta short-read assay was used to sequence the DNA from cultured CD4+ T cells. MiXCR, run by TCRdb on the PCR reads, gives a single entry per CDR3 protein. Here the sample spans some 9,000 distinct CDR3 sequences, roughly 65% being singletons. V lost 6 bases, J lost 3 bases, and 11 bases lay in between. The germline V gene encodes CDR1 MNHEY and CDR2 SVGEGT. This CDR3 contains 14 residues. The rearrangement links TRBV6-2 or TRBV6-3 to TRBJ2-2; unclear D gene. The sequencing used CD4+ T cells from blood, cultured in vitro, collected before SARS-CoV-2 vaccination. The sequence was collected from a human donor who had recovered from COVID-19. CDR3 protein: CASSRPTDTGELFF. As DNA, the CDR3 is TGTGCCAGCAGCCGTCCAACGGACACCGGGGAGCTGTTTTTT.